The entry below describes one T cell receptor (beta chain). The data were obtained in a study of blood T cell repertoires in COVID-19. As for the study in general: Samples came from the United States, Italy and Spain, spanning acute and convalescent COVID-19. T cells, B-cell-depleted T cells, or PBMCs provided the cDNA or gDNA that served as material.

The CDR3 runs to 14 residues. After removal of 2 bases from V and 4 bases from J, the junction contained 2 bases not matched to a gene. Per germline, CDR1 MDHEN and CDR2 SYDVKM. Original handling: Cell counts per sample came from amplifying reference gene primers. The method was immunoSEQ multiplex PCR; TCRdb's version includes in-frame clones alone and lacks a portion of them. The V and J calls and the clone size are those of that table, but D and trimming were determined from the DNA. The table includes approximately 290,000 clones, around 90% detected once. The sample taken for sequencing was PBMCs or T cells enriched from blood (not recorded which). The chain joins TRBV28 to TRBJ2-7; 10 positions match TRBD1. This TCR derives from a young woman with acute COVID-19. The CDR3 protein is CASSLGTGVYEQYF. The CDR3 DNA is TGTGCCAGCAGTTTAGGGACAGGGGTTTACGAGCAGTACTTC.